Listed here are 15 T cell receptor beta chains from one sample, sequenced in a study of identical twins. One entry per CDR3 protein, called by TCRdb with MiXCR from the 5' RACE reads. The table lists around 340,000 distinct CDR3 sequences, approximately 13% of them singletons. These data are also associated with another study on yellow fever vaccine responses in identical twins.

The sample was CD8+ T cells sorted from blood. The receptor set was obtained from a woman younger than 30 in good health.

Details on this clonotype: A much larger clone is a single base away; this may be a read error. This chain connects TRBV4-1 to TRBJ2-1; D is undetermined. The CDR3 covers 13 residues. Trimming removed 0 bases at V and 6 bases at J, with 6 bases between. Germline V lookup: CDR1 MGHRA, CDR2 YSYEKL. DNA for the CDR3: TGCGCCAGCAGCCAAGAAGACGTCAATGAGCAGTTCTTC. Translating gives CASSQEDVNEQFF.

This clonotype was seen only a few times. The chain couples TRBV12-5 to TRBJ2-1; possibly TRBD2 for D (5 bases). The CDR3 is made up of 13 amino acids. The germline V and J ends were trimmed by 2 bases and 3 bases, with 5 bases remaining between them. Germline CDR1 reads LGHNT; CDR2 reads FRNRAP. The CDR3 nucleotides are TGTGCTAGTGGTTTGAGCGGCTACAATGAGCAGTTCTTC. Translated, it gives CASGLSGYNEQFF.

The chain carries TRBV6-5 and TRBJ2-1; D is possibly TRBD1 (5 bases). This CDR3 region has 13 residues. Germline CDR1 is MNHEY and CDR2 is SVGAGI. V lost 2 bases to trimming and J lost 5 bases, with 7 bases between them. The CDR3 protein is CASSYGAHNEQFF. The CDR3 DNA sequence: TGTGCCAGCAGTTACGGGGCTCACAATGAGCAGTTCTTC.

This chain uses TRBV7-9 with TRBJ1-2; D is unresolved. V gave up 10 bases and J gave up 4 bases, with 19 bases separating them. CDR3 length equals 14 residues. The germline CDR1 and CDR2 sequences are SEHNR and FQNEAQ (reference sequence). This CDR3 is CAIIGSKNRYGYTF. CDR3 bases: TGTGCCATCATAGGGTCAAAAAACCGCTATGGCTACACCTTC. Full variable domain (outside the CDR3, taken from reference TRBV7-9 and TRBJ1-2): DTGVSQNPRHKITKRGQNVTFRCDPISEHNRLYWYRQTLGQGPEFLTYFQNEAQLEKSRLLSDRFSAERPKGSFSTLEIQRTEQGDSAMYLCAIIGSKNRYGYTFGSGTRLTVV.

This clonotype was seen many times. The genes are TRBV7-9 and TRBJ1-3, with D hard to call. V was cut by 4 bases and J by 4 bases, with 17 bases left in between. Germline V gene data show CDR1 as SEHNR and CDR2 as FQNEAQ (reference sequence). The CDR3 length is 16 residues. CDR3 region: CASSSPASGSGNTIYF. CDR3 in DNA: TGTGCCAGCAGCTCCCCCGCTTCAGGCTCGGGAAACACCATATATTTT.

The chain recombines TRBV11-2 with TRBJ2-1, with TRBD2 matching over 9 bases. The CDR3 loop spans 14 amino acids. Germline CDR1 reads SGHAT; CDR2 reads FQNNGV. Trimming removed 1 base from V and 8 bases from J; junction bases left unmatched: 3. This CDR3 reads CASSLGGGAYEQFF. The CDR3 bases are TGTGCCAGCAGCTTAGGCGGGGGGGCCTATGAGCAGTTCTTC.

The J gene is TRBJ2-5, the V gene TRBV14; TRBD2 agrees at 9 bases. This CDR3 comprises 17 residues. The germline V gene encodes CDR1 SGHDN and CDR2 FVKESK. The V segment lost 1 base and the J segment 6 bases; nucleotides outside the gene matches: 12. The CDR3 loop is CASSQVRSGSLAKTQYF. Here the CDR3 DNA reads TGTGCCAGCAGCCAAGTTCGTAGCGGGAGTCTTGCGAAGACCCAGTACTTC. Full variable domain (remainder filled in from reference TRBV14 and TRBJ2-5): EAGVTQFPSHSVIEKGQTVTLRCDPISGHDNLYWYRRVMGKEIKFLLHFVKESKQDESGMPNNRFLAERTGGTYSTLKVQPAELEDSGVYFCASSQVRSGSLAKTQYFGPGTRLLVL.

This clonotype came up a few times. The chain is built from TRBV15 and TRBJ2-3, with TRBD2 identical over 7 bases. CDR3 size: 15 residues. Germline CDR1 LNHNV, CDR2 YYDKDF (reference sequence). The ends lost 5 bases at V and 2 bases at J; junction bases unmatched: 7. Here the CDR3 reads CATSAIGTTTDTQYF. The CDR3 DNA reads TGTGCCACCAGCGCAATCGGGACTACCACAGATACGCAGTATTTT.

This clonotype occurred a few times. The J gene is TRBJ2-5, the V gene TRBV27; D uncertain. The CDR3 has 14 amino acids. Germline lookup yields CDR1 MNHEY and CDR2 SMNVEV (reference sequence). V lost 4 bases to trimming and J lost 1 base, with 10 bases between them. The CDR3 DNA sequence: TGTGCCAGCAGTTACTCCCGGCTCCAAGAGACCCAGTACTTC. Translating it yields CASSYSRLQETQYF.

This clonotype has just a few counts. The V call is TRBV7-9, the J call TRBJ2-3, with a possible D match to TRBD1 (6 bases). V lost 1 base and J lost 2, with 13 bases in between. The CDR3 runs 16 residues. Germline lookup yields CDR1 SEHNR and CDR2 FQNEAQ (reference sequence). CDR3 DNA: TGTGCCAGCAGCTTAGAGTCAGGGGCAGCCACAGATACGCAGTATTTT. This gives the protein CASSLESGAATDTQYF. The full variable domain, completed using reference TRBV7-9 and TRBJ2-3, is DTGVSQNPRHKITKRGQNVTFRCDPISEHNRLYWYRQTLGQGPEFLTYFQNEAQLEKSRLLSDRFSAERPKGSFSTLEIQRTEQGDSAMYLCASSLESGAATDTQYFGPGTRLTVL.

The chain uses TRBV15 and TRBJ1-1, with a weak D call TRBD1 (6 bases). V was trimmed by 1 base and J by 2 bases, leaving 11 bases between them. Germline loops: CDR1 LNHNV, CDR2 YYDKDF (reference sequence). The CDR3 consists of 15 residues. The CDR3 region has the DNA TGTGCCACCAGCAGAGTGAGGGGGGTTAACACTGAAGCTTTCTTT. The encoded protein is CATSRVRGVNTEAFF.

This chain uses TRBV10-1 with TRBJ2-7; D remains unclear. Germline V CDR1 and CDR2: WNHNN, SYGVQD (reference sequence). The V end lost 4 bases, the J end lost 1 base, and 11 bases lay between the germline ends. The CDR3 contains 14 residues. This CDR3 reads CASSGPWLSYEQYV. CDR3 nucleotides: TGCGCCAGCAGTGGCCCCTGGCTATCCTACGAGCAGTACGTC.

This clonotype showed up just a few times. The chain is built from TRBV29-1 and TRBJ2-5; 7 nucleotides align to TRBD2. This CDR3 comprises 14 residues. V lost 3 bases and J lost 7; bases outside the gene matches: 11. Germline V gene data show CDR1 as SQVTM and CDR2 as ANQGSEA. CDR3 nucleotides: TGCAGCGTTGAGGGGAGGGGCCCGATGGGGACCCAGTACTTC. It specifies CSVEGRGPMGTQYF.

The chain joins TRBV7-9 to TRBJ2-2; D might be TRBD1 (5 bases). V was trimmed by 0 bases and J by 4 bases, leaving 15 bases between them. Germline CDR1 SEHNR, CDR2 FQNEAQ (reference sequence). The CDR3 is 17 residues long. CDR3 loop: CASSLAVHRSGTGELFF. CDR3 nucleotides: TGTGCCAGCAGCTTAGCGGTACACAGGTCCGGCACCGGGGAGCTGTTTTTT.

This clonotype has more than one count but fewer than ten. As DNA, the CDR3 is TGTGCCAGCAGTTCCGACAGGGGGTCAATAATAGGAAATGCGGGGGAGCTGTTTTTT. It codes for CASSSDRGSIIGNAGELFF. This chain joins TRBV12-3 or TRBV12-4 and TRBJ2-2, with 9 bases matching TRBD1. This CDR3 comprises 19 residues. V lost 4 bases to trimming and J lost 8 bases; unmatched junction nucleotides: 20.